This T cell receptor beta chain is from a study of T-cell reconstitution after alpha-beta-depleted transplantation in children. Study outcomes and limitations: Diversity of TCRbeta at day 60 was high in some patients, arising from surviving recipient T cells and thymic progenitors.

The CDR3 contains 12 residues. It was with unique molecular identifiers that the TCRbeta library was prepared. TCRdb recomputed calls from the PCR reads with MiXCR, one row per CDR3 protein. This table holds 200,000 or so distinct CDR3 sequences, just under 6.5% found once. This clonotype was seen many times. Its antigen is not known. The junction does not match germline at one end; this may be a read error. The source was PBMCs, collected before TCRalphabeta/CD19-depleted stem cell transplant. The chain recombines TRBV12-3 or TRBV12-4 with TRBJ2-1, with D possibly matching TRBD2 (5 bases). This TCR was recovered from a girl under three years old with combined immunodeficiency, due to receive a stem cell transplant. The DNA for the CDR3 is TGTGCCAGCAGCCCACCCGGACTCCTTAATGTCTTC. Translated: CASSPPGLLNVF.